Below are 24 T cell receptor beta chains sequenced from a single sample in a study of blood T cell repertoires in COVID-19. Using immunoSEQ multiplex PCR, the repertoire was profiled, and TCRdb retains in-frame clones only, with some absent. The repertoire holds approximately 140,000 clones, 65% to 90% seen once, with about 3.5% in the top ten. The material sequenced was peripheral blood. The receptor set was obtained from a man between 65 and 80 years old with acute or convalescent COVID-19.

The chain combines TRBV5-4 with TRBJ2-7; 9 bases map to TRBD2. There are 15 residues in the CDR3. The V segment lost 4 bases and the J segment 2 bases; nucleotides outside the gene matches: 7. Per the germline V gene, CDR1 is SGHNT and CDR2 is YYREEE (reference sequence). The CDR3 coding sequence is TGTGCCAGCAGCCCGACTAGCGGAATACCCTACGAGCAGTACTTC. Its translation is CASSPTSGIPYEQYF.

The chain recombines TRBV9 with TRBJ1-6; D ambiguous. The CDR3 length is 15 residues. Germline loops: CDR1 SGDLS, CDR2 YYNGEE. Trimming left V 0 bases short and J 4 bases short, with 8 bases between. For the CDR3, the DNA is TGTGCCAGCAGCGTAGGGGCAGATTATAATTCACCCCTCCACTTT. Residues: CASSVGADYNSPLHF.

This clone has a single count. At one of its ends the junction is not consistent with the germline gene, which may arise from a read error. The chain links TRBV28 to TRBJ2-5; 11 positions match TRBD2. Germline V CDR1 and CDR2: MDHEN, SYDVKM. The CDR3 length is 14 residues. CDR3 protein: CASNLAGGPQTQYF. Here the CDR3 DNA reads TGTGCCAGCAATTTAGCGGGAGGGCCGCAGACCCAGTACTTC.

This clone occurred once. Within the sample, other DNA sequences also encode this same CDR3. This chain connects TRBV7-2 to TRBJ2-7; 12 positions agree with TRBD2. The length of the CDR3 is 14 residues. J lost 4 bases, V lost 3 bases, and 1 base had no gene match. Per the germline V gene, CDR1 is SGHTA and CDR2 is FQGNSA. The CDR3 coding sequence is TGTGCCAGCAGCTTGACTAGCGGGAGTTACGAGCAGTACTTC. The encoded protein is CASSLTSGSYEQYF.

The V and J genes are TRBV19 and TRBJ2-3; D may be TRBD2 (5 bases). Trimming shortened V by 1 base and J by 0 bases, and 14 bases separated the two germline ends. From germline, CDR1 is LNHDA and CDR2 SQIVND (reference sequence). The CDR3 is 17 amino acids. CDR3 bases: TGTGCCAGTAGTATAGGGGGTAGCGCCTCTAGCACAGATACGCAGTATTTT. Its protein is CASSIGGSASSTDTQYF.

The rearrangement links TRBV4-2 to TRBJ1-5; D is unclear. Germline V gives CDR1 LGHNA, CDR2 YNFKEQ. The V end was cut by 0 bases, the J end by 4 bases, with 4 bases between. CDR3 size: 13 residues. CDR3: CASSQDSNQPQHF. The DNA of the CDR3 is TGTGCCAGCAGCCAAGATTCGAATCAGCCCCAGCATTTT.

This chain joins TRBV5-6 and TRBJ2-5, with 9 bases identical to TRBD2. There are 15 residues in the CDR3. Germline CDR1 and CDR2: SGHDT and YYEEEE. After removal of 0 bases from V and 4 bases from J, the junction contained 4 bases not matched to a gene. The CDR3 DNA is TGTGCCAGCAGCTTGGTTGCGGGAGGGGCAGAGACCCAGTACTTC. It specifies CASSLVAGGAETQYF. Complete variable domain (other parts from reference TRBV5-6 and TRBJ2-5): DAGVTQSPTHLIKTRGQQVTLRCSPKSGHDTVSWYQQALGQGPQFIFQYYEEEERQRGNFPDRFSGHQFPNYSSELNVNALLLGDSALYLCASSLVAGGAETQYFGPGTRLLVL.

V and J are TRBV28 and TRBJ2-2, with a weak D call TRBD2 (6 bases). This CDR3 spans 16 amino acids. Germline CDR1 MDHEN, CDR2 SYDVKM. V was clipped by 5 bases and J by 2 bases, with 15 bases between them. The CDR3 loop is CASSPRGAGNTGELFF. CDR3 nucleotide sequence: TGTGCCAGCAGTCCACGGGGAGCGGGCAACACCGGGGAGCTGTTTTTT.

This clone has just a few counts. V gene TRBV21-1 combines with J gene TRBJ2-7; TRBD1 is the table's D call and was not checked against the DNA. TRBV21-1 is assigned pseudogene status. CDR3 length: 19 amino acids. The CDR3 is CASSKRGDSTGGYFYEQYF. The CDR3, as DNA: TGTGCCAGCAGCAAAAGAGGGGATAGCACAGGGGGCTACTTCTACGAGCAGTACTTC.

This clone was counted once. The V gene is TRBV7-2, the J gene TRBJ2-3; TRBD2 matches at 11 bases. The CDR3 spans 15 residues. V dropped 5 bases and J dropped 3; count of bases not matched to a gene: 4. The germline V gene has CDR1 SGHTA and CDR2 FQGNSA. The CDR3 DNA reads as TGTGCCAGCAGCCCGCGACTAGCGGGAACAGATACGCAGTATTTT. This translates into CASSPRLAGTDTQYF.

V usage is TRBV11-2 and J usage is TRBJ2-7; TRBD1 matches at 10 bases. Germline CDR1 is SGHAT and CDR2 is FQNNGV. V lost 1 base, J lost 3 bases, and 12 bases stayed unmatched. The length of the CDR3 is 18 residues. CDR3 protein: CASSLGWDRGVGVYEQYF. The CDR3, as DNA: TGTGCCAGCAGCTTAGGGTGGGACAGGGGAGTGGGAGTCTACGAGCAGTACTTC.

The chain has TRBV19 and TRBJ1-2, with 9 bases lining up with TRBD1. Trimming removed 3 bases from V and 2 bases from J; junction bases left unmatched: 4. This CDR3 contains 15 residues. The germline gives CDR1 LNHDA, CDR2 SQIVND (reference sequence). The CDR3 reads CASSMWTGENYGYTF. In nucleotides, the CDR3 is TGTGCCAGTAGTATGTGGACAGGGGAAAACTATGGCTACACCTTC.

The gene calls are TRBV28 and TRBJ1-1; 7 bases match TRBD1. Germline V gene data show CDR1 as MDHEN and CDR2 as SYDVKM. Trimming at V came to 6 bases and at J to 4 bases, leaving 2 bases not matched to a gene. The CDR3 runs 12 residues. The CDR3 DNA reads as TGTGCCAGCAGGCGACAGGGCACTGAAGCTTTCTTT. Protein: CASRRQGTEAFF.

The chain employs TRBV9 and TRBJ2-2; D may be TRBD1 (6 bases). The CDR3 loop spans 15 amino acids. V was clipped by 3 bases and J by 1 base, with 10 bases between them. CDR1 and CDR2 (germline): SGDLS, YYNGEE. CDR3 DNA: TGTGCCAGCAGCGCCGGGACACGGAACACCGGGGAGCTGTTTTTT. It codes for CASSAGTRNTGELFF.

The CDR3 bases are TGTGCCAGTAGTATAGACGCGTACACTGAAGCTTTCTTT. Translation: CASSIDAYTEAFF. The chain couples TRBV19 to TRBJ1-1; no reliable D call. Germline V CDR1 and CDR2: LNHDA, SQIVND (reference sequence). The CDR3 contains 13 residues. The V gene lost 0 bases and the J gene lost 3 bases, with 5 bases spanning the gap.

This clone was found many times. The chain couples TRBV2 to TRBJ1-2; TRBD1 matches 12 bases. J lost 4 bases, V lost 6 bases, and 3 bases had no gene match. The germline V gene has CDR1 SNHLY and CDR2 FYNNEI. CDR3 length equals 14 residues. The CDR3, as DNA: TGTGCCAGCAGCGGGACAGGGGGCGGCTATGGCTACACCTTC. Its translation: CASSGTGGGYGYTF.

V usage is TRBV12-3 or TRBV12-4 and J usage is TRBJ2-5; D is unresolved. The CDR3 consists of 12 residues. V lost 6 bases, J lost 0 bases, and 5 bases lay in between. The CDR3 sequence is CASSPYQETQYF. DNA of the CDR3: TGTGCCAGCAGCCCGTACCAAGAGACCCAGTACTTC.

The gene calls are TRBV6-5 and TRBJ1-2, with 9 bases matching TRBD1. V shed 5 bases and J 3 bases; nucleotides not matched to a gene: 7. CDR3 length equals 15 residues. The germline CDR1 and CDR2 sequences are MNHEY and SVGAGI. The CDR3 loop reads CASSPGQGQDYGYTF. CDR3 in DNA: TGTGCCAGCAGTCCGGGACAGGGTCAAGACTATGGCTACACCTTC.

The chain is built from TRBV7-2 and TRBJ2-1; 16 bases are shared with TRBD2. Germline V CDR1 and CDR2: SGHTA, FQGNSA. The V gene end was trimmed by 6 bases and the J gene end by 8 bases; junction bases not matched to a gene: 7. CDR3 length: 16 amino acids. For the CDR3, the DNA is TGTGCCAGCAGACTGGGACTAGCGGGAGGGCAGGATGAGCAGTTCTTC. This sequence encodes CASRLGLAGGQDEQFF. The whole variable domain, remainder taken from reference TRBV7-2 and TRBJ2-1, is GAGVSQSPSNKVTEKGKDVELRCDPISGHTALYWYRQSLGQGLEFLIYFQGNSAPDKSGLPSDRFSAERTGGSVSTLTIQRTQQEDSAVYLCASRLGLAGGQDEQFFGPGTRLTVL.

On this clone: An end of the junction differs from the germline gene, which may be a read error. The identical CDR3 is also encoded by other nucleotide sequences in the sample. The CDR3 sequence is CASSPSTSGTGKNIQYF. CDR3 bases: TGCGCCAGCTCACCAAGTACTTCCGGGACAGGAAAAAACATTCAGTACTTC. The J gene is TRBJ2-4, the V gene TRBV18, with TRBD1 matching over 8 bases. The CDR3 is 17 residues long. CDR1 and CDR2 (germline): KGHSH, LQKENI.

CDR3 bases: TGTGCCAGCAGCTTAACGAGGACTAGCGTGGGCAATGAGCAGTTCTTC. Amino acids: CASSLTRTSVGNEQFF. The chain is built from TRBV7-3 and TRBJ2-1, with 9 bases aligning to TRBD2. The germline V gene has CDR1 SGHTA and CDR2 FQGTGA. With V trimmed by 0 bases and J by 6 bases, 6 bases remained unmatched. This CDR3 is 16 amino acids long.

This CDR3 reads CASSLGTGGAFF. CDR3 in DNA: TGTGCCAGCAGCCTGGGAACAGGGGGAGCTTTCTTT. The chain combines TRBV13 with TRBJ1-1, with 8 nucleotides matching TRBD1. The CDR3 is 12 amino acids. CDR1 and CDR2 from the germline V gene are PRHDT and FYEKMQ (reference sequence). The V and J ends lost 5 bases and 10 bases, in that order; junction bases with no gene match: 6.

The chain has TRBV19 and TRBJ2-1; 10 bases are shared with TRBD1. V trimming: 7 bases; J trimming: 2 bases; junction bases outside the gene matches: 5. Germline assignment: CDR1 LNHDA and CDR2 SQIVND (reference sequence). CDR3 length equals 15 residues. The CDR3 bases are TGTGCCAGTAACCCCGGGACAGGGGCCTACAATGAGCAGTTCTTC. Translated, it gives CASNPGTGAYNEQFF. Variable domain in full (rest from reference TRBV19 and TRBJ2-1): DGGITQSPKYLFRKEGQNVTLSCEQNLNHDAMYWYRQDPGQGLRLIYYSQIVNDFQKGDIAEGYSVSREKKESFPLTVTSAQKNPTAFYLCASNPGTGAYNEQFFGPGTRLTVL.

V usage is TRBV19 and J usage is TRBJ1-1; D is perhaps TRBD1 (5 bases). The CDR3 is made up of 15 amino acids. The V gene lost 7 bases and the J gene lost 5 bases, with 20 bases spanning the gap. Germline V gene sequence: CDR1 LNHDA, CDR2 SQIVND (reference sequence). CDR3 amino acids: CASKDGQGGRTEAFF. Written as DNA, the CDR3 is TGTGCCAGTAAGGATGGGCAGGGAGGAAGAACTGAAGCTTTCTTT.